This TCR beta chain was documented in a study of blood T cells in healthy people across ages. A second roughly 6 to 11 cycle PCR used barcoded and J-beta primers. TCRdb reprocessed the 5' RACE reads via MiXCR and lists one record per CDR3 protein. In the table there are 1 million or so distinct CDR3 sequences, 45% of which are singletons. As regards this clonotype: Its target is unknown.

Study-level points and caveats: The lack of PBMC sorting stopped any conclusive naive versus antigen-experienced comparison. Expanded clonotype changes were possibly confounded by unknown donor CMV status.

Germline V lookup: CDR1 SGHDT, CDR2 YYEEEE. The CDR3 contains 15 residues. J was trimmed by 3 bases and V by 4 bases; bases with no gene match: 10. The TCR comes from a woman aged 55-69 years in good health. The sample taken for sequencing was blood. The chain couples TRBV5-6 to TRBJ2-7; TRBD1 matches 7 bases. The CDR3 DNA follows: TGTGCCAGCAGCCAGACAGGGAGTGTGAACTACGAGCAGTACTTC. Protein sequence: CASSQTGSVNYEQYF.